This TCR beta chain was sequenced in a study of shared T cell receptors in the human thymus (dated by TCRdb to about 2021). Background on the whole study: The study examined how self-reactive, shared T-cell receptor alpha chains are generated in the human thymus.

The library was generated by the immunoSEQ multiplex PCR assay. TCRdb holds this immuneACCESS table with in-frame rearrangements only. Some clones are missing; in checked studies, unresolved V genes explain under half, and the rest has no known cause. For this sample the table gives hundreds of thousands of clones, of which 78% were detected only once. About 0.013% of the sample rests with the top ten. A note on this clone: The antigen this receptor binds is unknown. Qualities for individual bases were not recorded, and no much larger clone is one base off.

According to the germline V gene (reference sequence), CDR1 reads LNHDA and CDR2 reads SQIVND. V and J lose 2 bases and 3 bases, and a span of 14 bases separates them. Reading from cysteine to phenylalanine, the CDR3 counts 16 amino acids. The entry retains the CDR3 DNA only, 48 bases that are in frame from base 1. The same specimen was also included in a second study, on human thymus T cells. The second investigation adds: Donors were immunologically healthy infants undergoing open corrective cardiac surgery for congenital heart defects in Finland. Thymus tissue was obtained as surgical resects removed during corrective cardiac surgery. Both the thymic and the peripheral blood repertoires appeared to show biased V and J gene segment usage. Highly overlapping thymic TCR repertoires among unrelated individuals were reported in the related research. The study used eight infant thymus samples plus four related peripheral blood samples to characterize TCR alpha and beta repertoires. The infant donors were about 7 to 250 days old, and the cohort included five to seven males and a couple of females. After being mechanically released from the tissue, thymocytes were kept at -70 degrees C in pellets of roughly 10-33 million cells. A QIAsymphony instrument was used to extract genomic DNA from frozen cell pellets. TCRB and TCRAD loci were amplified from a standardized quantity of quality-controlled genomic DNA using the immunoSEQ multiplex PCR assay. The amplicons covered the V(D)J region and were long enough to include the CDR3 and to identify the V and J genes. Through the commercial immunoSEQ service, the amplicons were sequenced on an Illumina platform. Primer bias and sequencing errors were corrected as previously described, and TCRAD and TCRB were defined on the basis of the IMGT database. Repertoires were analysed with immunoSEQ Analyzer 3.0 and VDJTools, covering basic statistics, V/J segment usage, diversity estimates, rarefaction and pairwise overlap. To estimate diversity, the Chao1, ChaoE, Efron-Thisted, Shannon and inverse Simpson indices were applied, and diversity was also estimated on datasets down-sampled to the smallest sample. Repertoire overlap used strict matching of CDR3 nucleotide sequence, V gene and J gene, with Jaccard-based multidimensional scaling clustering. On average, thymus samples gave roughly 800,000 unique TCRB clonotypes, whereas blood samples gave roughly 80,000.

The rearrangement joined TRBV19 to TRBJ1-3; perhaps TRBD1 is the D gene, with 6 bases matching. The source of this sequence is a boy under three years old with a congenital heart defect. Donor details come from another sample of the same person, matched by shared clones. Sample: thymocytes. CDR3 loop: CASSIRGGKDGNTIYF. The DNA reads TGTGCCAGTAGTATAAGGGGGGGGAAGGATGGAAACACCATATATTTT.